This entry features one T cell receptor (beta chain) sequence. Germline CDR1 is LNHDA and CDR2 is SQIVND (reference sequence). This CDR3 is built from 15 residues. V shed 7 bases and J 4 bases; nucleotides not matched to a gene: 9. This specimen belongs to a study of blood T cell repertoires in COVID-19. Study information: Both acute and convalescent COVID-19 samples were obtained from the United States, Italy and Spain. Nucleic acid was either cDNA or gDNA, and it came from T cells, B-cell-depleted T cells, or PBMCs.

In the study's own analysis: Amplified reference gene primers provided the basis for estimating nucleated cell counts. TCRdb keeps only in-frame clones here, not all; method: immunoSEQ multiplex PCR. V and J calls and clone size are copied from that table; D and trimming were computed from the DNA. The data contain 200,000 to 250,000 clones, 88% of them singletons. The sequenced material came from peripheral blood. The J gene is TRBJ2-1, the V gene TRBV19, with 8 positions matching TRBD1. The sequence derives from a woman in her forties who had recovered from COVID-19. CDR3 sequence reads: CASTRSGTGYNEQFF. CDR3 bases: TGTGCCAGTACCCGTTCCGGGACAGGATACAATGAGCAGTTCTTC.